This TCR beta chain was obtained from a study of CD8+ T cells in alopecia areata. Once RNA had been extracted, it was reverse transcribed into cDNA to act as the sequencing template. This table comes from immunoSEQ multiplex PCR, and its TCRdb copy is limited to in-frame clones, with some not included. The table records over 150,000 clones, about 63% of them present only once. There are 12 residues in the CDR3. The ends were cut back, 7 bases at V and 9 bases at J, with 18 bases in the middle. Germline V lookup: CDR1 SQVTM, CDR2 ANQGSEA. The clonotype originates from a human donor with alopecia areata. The source material was CD4+ T cells sorted from blood, sampled at week 0. This sequence joins TRBV29-1 and TRBJ1-1, with D perhaps TRBD1 (6 bases). CDR3 region: CSGAQGMVKAFF. Here the CDR3 DNA reads TGCAGCGGTGCTCAGGGGATGGTAAAAGCTTTCTTT. Complete variable domain (other parts from reference TRBV29-1 and TRBJ1-1): SAVISQKPSRDICQRGTSLTIQCQVDSQVTMMFWYRQQPGQSLTLIATANQGSEATYESGFVIDKFPISRPNLTFSTLTVSNMSPEDSSIYLCSGAQGMVKAFFGQGTRLTVV.